This TCR beta chain was retrieved from a study of preoperative IRX-2 immunotherapy in early breast cancer. This CDR3 is 16 amino acids long. With 4 bases clipped from V and 2 bases from J, the junction kept 6 bases outside the gene matches. Germline CDR1 SGDLS, CDR2 YYNGEE. Treatment defined: preoperative locoregional IRX-2 cytokine immunotherapy. Patients received preoperative, locoregional IRX-2 cytokine immunotherapy in a phase Ib study. Method: immunoSEQ multiplex PCR; TCRdb's copy keeps in-frame clones and lacks some. The data show around 62,000 clones, with roughly 94% seen just once and roughly 1.5% held by the top ten.

The sequence came from a human donor with breast cancer. The chain joins TRBV9 to TRBJ2-3; 11 bases are shared with TRBD2. This specimen was acquired from a patient treated with IRX-2 immunotherapy. CDR3 DNA: TGTGCCAGCAGCCCCCGGACTAGCGGGTTCACAGATACGCAGTATTTT. Translating it yields CASSPRTSGFTDTQYF.